The 22 T cell receptor beta chains in this list originate from one sample, sequenced in a study of molecular identifiers for immune sequencing clone quantification. TCRdb recomputed calls from the PCR reads with MiXCR, one row per CDR3 protein. The sample carries more than 450,000 distinct CDR3 sequences, around 23% recorded once. Sequencing used naive CD8+ T cells from blood, with Jurkat cell RNA spiked in. This sample's subset: FACS-sorted CD8+CD4-CCR7+CD45RA+ naive T cells. These receptors originate from a human donor in good health. Some libraries in this study had Jurkat cell RNA spiked in.

The chain employs TRBV13 and TRBJ1-5, with 7 bases lining up with TRBD1. V trimming: 4 bases; J trimming: 5 bases; junction bases outside the gene matches: 5. The CDR3 totals 14 residues. Germline values: CDR1 PRHDT, CDR2 FYEKMQ (reference sequence). The CDR3 loop is CASSYGQADQPQHF. The CDR3 nucleotides read TGTGCCAGCAGCTACGGACAGGCGGATCAGCCCCAGCATTTT.

This clonotype was counted a few times. The V call is TRBV6-6, the J call TRBJ2-2; the D call may be TRBD1 or TRBD2 (5 bases each). V was clipped by 0 bases and J by 0 bases, with 8 bases between them. The length of the CDR3 is 16 residues. Looked up from germline, CDR1 is MNHNY and CDR2 is SVGAGI (reference sequence). This CDR3 reads CASSYSGTANTGELFF. CDR3 DNA: TGTGCCAGCAGTTACTCGGGGACCGCGAACACCGGGGAGCTGTTTTTT.

The genes are TRBV6-2 or TRBV6-3 and TRBJ2-3; 9 nucleotides align to TRBD2. V gave up 6 bases and J gave up 2 bases; unmatched junction bases: 15. The CDR3 totals 18 residues. In germline, CDR1 is MNHEY, CDR2 SVGEGT. This CDR3 is CASRPYTRTSAFTDTQYF. In DNA form, the CDR3 reads TGTGCCAGCAGACCCTACACTAGGACTAGCGCCTTCACAGATACGCAGTATTTT.

Details on this clonotype: A much larger clone differs by one base, so this may be a read error. V usage is TRBV4-1 and J usage is TRBJ2-7; TRBD1 matches 9 bases. Germline V CDR1 and CDR2: MGHRA, YSYEKL. CDR3 size: 13 residues. DNA of the CDR3: TGCGCCAGCTCAACAGGGGGCCCGGGCGAGCGGTACTTC. This codes for CASSTGGPGERYF.

The CDR3 here is CASSPSGRYEQYF. As DNA, the CDR3 is TGTGCCAGCAGCCCGAGCGGGCGCTACGAGCAGTACTTC. The chain joins TRBV7-9 to TRBJ2-7; possibly TRBD2 for D (6 bases). The germline V gene encodes CDR1 SEHNR and CDR2 FQNEAQ (reference sequence). This CDR3 comprises 13 residues. The V gene lost 5 bases and the J gene lost 3 bases, with 11 bases spanning the gap.

This clonotype was observed a handful of times. This chain's CDR3 is CASSLELGAGEQYF. CDR3 nucleotide sequence: TGTGCCAGCAGCTTAGAGTTGGGGGCGGGTGAGCAGTACTTC. V and J are TRBV7-9 and TRBJ2-7; a weak D match, TRBD1 (6 bases). From germline, CDR1 is SEHNR and CDR2 FQNEAQ (reference sequence). The CDR3 has 14 residues. The V end was cut by 1 base, the J end by 7 bases, with 14 bases between.

This chain uses TRBV27 with TRBJ2-7; 8 bases map to TRBD2. V was clipped by 0 bases and J by 3 bases; unmatched bases: 4. Per the germline V gene, CDR1 is MNHEY and CDR2 is SMNVEV (reference sequence). CDR3 length equals 15 residues. The CDR3 DNA follows: TGTGCCAGCAGTTTATCTGCTAGCGGGCACTACGAGCAGTACTTC. Its translation: CASSLSASGHYEQYF.

Only a few counts were recorded for this clonotype. This chain joins TRBV2 and TRBJ2-7; the match to TRBD1 covers 10 bases. CDR1 and CDR2 (germline): SNHLY, FYNNEI. V was clipped by 6 bases and J by 5 bases; unmatched bases: 13. This CDR3 comprises 16 residues. CDR3 sequence (DNA): TGTGCCAGCAGCGAGGGACAGGGGATCGTCCGACACGAGCAGTACTTC. This codes for CASSEGQGIVRHEQYF.

There are a few counts of this clonotype. The chain combines TRBV3-1 with TRBJ2-7; D may be TRBD2 (5 bases). The CDR3 sequence is 17 residues long. V lost 3 bases and J lost 0, with 18 bases in between. Per germline, CDR1 LGHDT and CDR2 YNNKEL (reference sequence). CDR3 residues: CASSQTGIALSSYEQYF. CDR3 bases: TGTGCCAGCAGCCAGACCGGGATCGCCCTAAGCTCCTACGAGCAGTACTTC.

In regard to this clonotype: This may come from a read error, since a much larger clone is one base off. The chain links TRBV20-1 to TRBJ2-2, with a weak D call TRBD2 (5 bases). CDR1 is DFQATT and CDR2 is SNEGSKA in the germline V gene (reference sequence). V lost 3 bases to trimming and J lost 1 base, with 15 bases between them. The CDR3 is 16 amino acids. CDR3 sequence (DNA): TGCAGTGCTAGTGGGTTCCGACGGGAGAACACCGGGGAGCTGTTTTTT. Translation: CSASGFRRENTGELFF.

The sample holds a few counts of this clonotype. The junction differs from germline at one of its ends, possibly a read error. This chain uses TRBV27 with TRBJ2-2, with TRBD2 matching 9 bases. Germline V gives CDR1 MNHEY, CDR2 SMNVEV (reference sequence). This CDR3 is 18 amino acids long. The CDR3 protein is CNRSMLLRLAGVHGELFF. As DNA, the CDR3 is TGCAACCGGTCTATGCTTCTTCGGTTAGCGGGAGTACACGGGGAGCTGTTTTTT.

This clonotype has just a few counts. This chain connects TRBV19 to TRBJ2-7; maybe TRBD2 (6 bases). Trimming removed 4 bases at V and 0 bases at J, with 13 bases between. CDR1 and CDR2 from the germline V gene are LNHDA and SQIVND (reference sequence). The CDR3 spans 15 residues. The DNA for the CDR3 is TGTGCCAGTAGTAAGACGGGGGAGCACTCCTACGAGCAGTACTTC. Translated, it gives CASSKTGEHSYEQYF. Drawing the rest from reference TRBV19 and TRBJ2-7, the complete variable domain is DGGITQSPKYLFRKEGQNVTLSCEQNLNHDAMYWYRQDPGQGLRLIYYSQIVNDFQKGDIAEGYSVSREKKESFPLTVTSAQKNPTAFYLCASSKTGEHSYEQYFGPGTRLTVT.

This clonotype has just a few counts. V and J are TRBV7-9 and TRBJ2-2; D uncertain. V was clipped by 5 bases and J by 4 bases, with 8 bases between them. The CDR3 totals 13 residues. Per germline, CDR1 SEHNR and CDR2 FQNEAQ (reference sequence). CDR3 coding DNA: TGTGCCAGCAGCCCATGGCTCACCGGGGAGCTGTTTTTT. It specifies CASSPWLTGELFF.

Comment on this clonotype: A much larger clone differs by one base, so this may be a read error. This chain links TRBV5-3 with TRBJ2-2, with a weak D call TRBD1 (5 bases). TRBV5-3 is classed as an ORF, of uncertain function. The CDR3 length is 16 residues. The CDR3 nucleotides are TGTGCCAGCAGCTTGTTGGGGCAATCGAACTCCGGGGAGCTGTTTTTT. Protein product: CASSLLGQSNSGELFF.

This clonotype was detected a few times. The V call is TRBV6-5, the J call TRBJ2-3, with TRBD2 identical over 7 bases. The V and J ends lost 6 bases and 5 bases, in that order; junction bases with no gene match: 2. The CDR3 runs to 12 residues. Germline V gene sequence: CDR1 MNHEY, CDR2 SVGAGI. CDR3 loop: CASSGTIDTQYF. CDR3 sequence (DNA): TGTGCCAGCAGCGGGACTATAGATACGCAGTATTTT.

This clonotype was observed a few times. The genes are TRBV7-9 and TRBJ1-5; weak D call: TRBD1 (5 bases). Germline assignment: CDR1 SEHNR and CDR2 FQNEAQ (reference sequence). V lost 5 bases, J lost 3 bases, and 20 bases lay in between. The CDR3 length is 17 residues. The CDR3 spells CASSPGLGTRNNQPQHF. The DNA for the CDR3 is TGTGCCAGCAGCCCTGGTTTAGGGACTCGGAACAATCAGCCCCAGCATTTT. The full variable domain, its missing parts supplied by reference TRBV7-9 and TRBJ1-5, is DTGVSQNPRHKITKRGQNVTFRCDPISEHNRLYWYRQTLGQGPEFLTYFQNEAQLEKSRLLSDRFSAERPKGSFSTLEIQRTEQGDSAMYLCASSPGLGTRNNQPQHFGDGTRLSIL.

This clonotype was recorded a few times. The chain recombines TRBV29-1 with TRBJ2-7; D may be TRBD1 or TRBD2 (6 bases each). Germline CDR1 reads SQVTM; CDR2 reads ANQGSEA. Trimming shortened V by 0 bases and J by 4 bases, and 13 bases separated the two germline ends. The CDR3 loop spans 14 amino acids. The CDR3 loop is CSVEDGGGLYEQYF. In nucleotides, the CDR3 is TGCAGCGTTGAAGATGGAGGGGGGCTGTACGAGCAGTACTTC.

For this clonotype: It may be a read error: a sequence one base away is much more abundant. V gene TRBV7-6 combines with J gene TRBJ2-3, with D possibly matching TRBD2 (5 bases). Germline-derived CDR1 and CDR2 are SGHVS and FNYEAQ. The CDR3 loop spans 17 amino acids. CDR3 region: CASSSLAVIPSTDTQCF. For the CDR3, the DNA is TGTGCCAGCAGCTCCCTAGCCGTTATCCCTAGCACAGATACGCAGTGTTTT.

The CDR3 reads CASSSGDTQETQYF. The CDR3 nucleotides read TGTGCCAGCAGCTCTGGGGACACCCAAGAGACCCAGTACTTC. The chain links TRBV7-2 to TRBJ2-5, with D possibly being TRBD1 (6 bases). The V end lost 4 bases, the J end lost 1 base, and 10 bases lay between the germline ends. There are 14 residues in the CDR3. Germline lookup yields CDR1 SGHTA and CDR2 FQGNSA.

This clonotype appeared many times. The chain joins TRBV7-9 to TRBJ2-7; 14 nucleotides agree with TRBD2. J lost 10 bases, V lost 3 bases, and 5 bases had no gene match. CDR3 length equals 14 residues. Germline V gives CDR1 SEHNR, CDR2 FQNEAQ (reference sequence). CDR3 protein: CASSLGLAGVFQYF. In DNA form, the CDR3 reads TGTGCCAGCAGCTTGGGACTAGCGGGAGTATTCCAGTACTTC. Filled out from reference TRBV7-9 and TRBJ2-7, the complete variable domain reads DTGVSQNPRHKITKRGQNVTFRCDPISEHNRLYWYRQTLGQGPEFLTYFQNEAQLEKSRLLSDRFSAERPKGSFSTLEIQRTEQGDSAMYLCASSLGLAGVFQYFGPGTRLTVT.

This chain links TRBV27 with TRBJ2-3; perhaps TRBD2 as D (5 bases). This CDR3 is 17 amino acids long. V was clipped by 2 bases and J by 0 bases, with 15 bases between them. CDR1 is MNHEY and CDR2 is SMNVEV in the germline V gene (reference sequence). CDR3 protein: CASSLVGEPASTDTQYF. DNA of the CDR3: TGTGCCAGCAGTTTAGTCGGGGAACCGGCTAGCACAGATACGCAGTATTTT.

This clonotype was seen more than once but under ten times. The J gene is TRBJ2-7, the V gene TRBV4-1; D remains ambiguous. With 3 bases removed from V and 4 bases from J, the gap between germline ends came to 13 bases. The CDR3 has 14 residues. Germline lookup yields CDR1 MGHRA and CDR2 YSYEKL. The CDR3 protein is CASSQEPLRYEQYF. In DNA form, the CDR3 reads TGCGCCAGCAGCCAGGAACCCCTCCGGTACGAGCAGTACTTC.